A single sample is the source of the 21 T cell receptor beta chains below, sequenced in a study of T cells in Graves' hyperthyroidism and ophthalmopathy. TCR beta CDR3 regions were amplified from RNA. The TCR CDR3 first-round RT-PCR relied on the HTBI primer set. TCRdb re-analysed the multiplex PCR reads in MiXCR, keeping a single row per CDR3 protein. The table has a few hundred thousand distinct CDR3 sequences, around 13% seen once; the top ten hold around 32%. Material: blood. These receptors originate from a woman aged 40 to 50 with Graves' ophthalmopathy.

The table lists this clonotype with many counts. V gene TRBV12-3 or TRBV12-4 combines with J gene TRBJ1-5, with D possibly matching TRBD1 (6 bases). The CDR3 covers 17 residues. Deletions cut 3 bases from V and 4 bases from J, with 19 bases between. The CDR3 region is CASSFFVGQMDNQPQHF. DNA of the CDR3: TGTGCCAGCAGTTTTTTTGTCGGACAGATGGATAATCAGCCCCAGCATTTT.

This clonotype turned up a few times. V usage is TRBV20-1 and J usage is TRBJ1-2, with 9 positions matching TRBD1. V trimming: 2 bases; J trimming: 8 bases; junction bases outside the gene matches: 12. The germline CDR1 and CDR2 sequences are DFQATT and SNEGSKA (reference sequence). The CDR3 length is 15 residues. CDR3 bases: TGCAGTGCTAGAATCCCCCCAGACAGGGGGGAAGGCTACACCTTC. It specifies CSARIPPDRGEGYTF.

This sequence joins TRBV9 and TRBJ2-1, with 10 nucleotides matching TRBD2. The germline gives CDR1 SGDLS, CDR2 YYNGEE. The CDR3 spans 15 residues. Unmatched junction bases numbered 5, after V lost 0 bases and J lost 8 bases. In DNA, the CDR3 is TGTGCCAGCAGCGTAGAGCGGGGGGGCCGGTATGAGCAGTTCTTC. It encodes CASSVERGGRYEQFF.

This clonotype has more than one count but fewer than ten. The CDR3 protein is CASRAGQGFTEAFF. The CDR3 nucleotides are TGTGCCAGCAGAGCCGGACAGGGTTTCACTGAAGCTTTCTTT. This chain joins TRBV7-8 and TRBJ1-1, with 8 positions matching TRBD1. Trimming took 6 bases from V and 4 from J; bases not matched to a gene: 7. The V gene's germline CDR1 is SGHVS and CDR2 FQNEAQ. CDR3 length: 14 residues.

In its sample, this clonotype was seen a few times. This chain uses TRBV9 with TRBJ1-1; D is perhaps TRBD1 (5 bases). The CDR3 consists of 13 residues. Germline V lookup: CDR1 SGDLS, CDR2 YYNGEE. The V and J ends lost 3 bases and 11 bases respectively, with 17 bases between them. CDR3 sequence: CASSARDRSMAFF. The CDR3 DNA reads TGTGCCAGCAGCGCCCGGGACCGATCGATGGCTTTCTTT.

The genes are TRBV15 and TRBJ2-7; tentatively, D is TRBD1 (5 bases). Germline assignment: CDR1 LNHNV and CDR2 YYDKDF (reference sequence). This CDR3 has 14 amino acids. The germline V and J ends were trimmed by 0 bases and 2 bases, with 8 bases remaining between them. This CDR3 reads CATSRDRGTYEQYF. Here the CDR3 DNA reads TGTGCCACCAGCAGAGATAGGGGAACCTACGAGCAGTACTTC.

The chain is built from TRBV5-5 and TRBJ1-6; D may be TRBD1 (6 bases). This CDR3 comprises 21 residues. Germline V gives CDR1 SGHKS, CDR2 YYEKEE (reference sequence). Trimming cost V 4 bases and J 0 bases, with 26 bases left between them. This CDR3 reads CASSRALPLTGSSSYNSPLHF. Written as DNA, the CDR3 is TGTGCCAGCAGCCGCGCACTACCCTTAACAGGGTCGAGCTCCTATAATTCACCCCTCCACTTT.

In this sample, this clonotype turned up many times. The V gene is TRBV15, the J gene TRBJ1-4; 8 bases are a match to TRBD1. This CDR3 is 15 amino acids long. V was clipped by 1 base and J by 8 bases; unmatched bases: 6. The germline V gene encodes CDR1 LNHNV and CDR2 YYDKDF (reference sequence). For the CDR3, the DNA is TGTGCCACCAGCAGAGGTACAGGGGGGAACGAAAAACTGTTTTTT. Protein: CATSRGTGGNEKLFF.

This clonotype was counted many times. V usage is TRBV27 and J usage is TRBJ2-1, with 11 bases lining up with TRBD2. CDR1 is MNHEY and CDR2 is SMNVEV in the germline V gene (reference sequence). CDR3 length equals 15 residues. The J segment lost 6 bases and the V segment lost 5 bases, leaving 6 bases of the junction unmatched. CDR3 sequence (DNA): TGTGCCAGCAGTCCTACTAGCGGGAGTTTCAATGAGCAGTTCTTC. This sequence encodes CASSPTSGSFNEQFF.

The J gene is TRBJ2-7, the V gene TRBV2; the D gene is possibly TRBD1 (6 bases). The V and J ends lost 7 bases and 6 bases respectively, with 19 bases between them. The CDR3 spans 14 residues. In germline, CDR1 is SNHLY, CDR2 FYNNEI. CDR3 sequence: CASIGDHRVGEQYF. The CDR3 DNA reads as TGTGCCAGCATTGGGGACCACAGGGTTGGCGAGCAGTACTTC.

In this sample, this clonotype turned up a few times. The J gene is TRBJ2-6, the V gene TRBV28, with D possibly TRBD1 on 6 matching bases. The CDR3 consists of 18 residues. Germline CDR1 MDHEN, CDR2 SYDVKM. The V end was cut by 3 bases, the J end by 0 bases, with 15 bases between. The CDR3 DNA follows: TGTGCCAGCAGTTTTAGCCCAGGGGAGATCTCTGGGGCCAACGTCCTGACTTTC. Amino acids: CASSFSPGEISGANVLTF.

V usage is TRBV29-1 and J usage is TRBJ2-5; TRBD2 aligns across 13 bases. The CDR3 runs to 18 residues. V shed 7 bases, J shed 4 bases, and the junction held 18 bases outside the gene matches. The germline CDR1 and CDR2 sequences are SQVTM and ANQGSEA. The CDR3 here is CSAPYYRTSGRLGETQYF. DNA for the CDR3: TGCAGCGCGCCGTACTATAGGACTAGCGGGAGATTGGGAGAGACCCAGTACTTC.

This clonotype came up many times. This rearrangement joins TRBV12-3 or TRBV12-4 to TRBJ2-7, with D perhaps TRBD2 (6 bases). V shed 6 bases and J shed 6 bases, with 18 bases lying between them. The CDR3 extends over 14 amino acids. For the CDR3, the DNA is TGTGCCAGCAGCTCCTCCTTGCGGGACGGCGAGCAGTACTTC. Its protein is CASSSSLRDGEQYF.

This clonotype occurred many times. This chain joins TRBV28 and TRBJ2-1; a possible D gene is TRBD2 (6 bases). Germline values: CDR1 MDHEN, CDR2 SYDVKM. V shed 7 bases and J shed 9 bases, with 22 bases lying between them. CDR3 size: 15 residues. CDR3 nucleotides: TGTGCCAGCACCCTGGGGGGAGTTTCTCTGGGTGAGCAGTTCTTC. This sequence encodes CASTLGGVSLGEQFF.

This clonotype was counted ten times or more. This chain links TRBV27 with TRBJ1-1; the D is unclear. The CDR3 is made up of 14 amino acids. CDR1 is MNHEY and CDR2 is SMNVEV in the germline V gene (reference sequence). Trimming removed 5 bases from V and 5 bases from J, with 15 bases in between. This chain's CDR3 is CASSPTILLTEAFF. The CDR3 coding sequence is TGTGCCAGCAGTCCCACGATATTGTTAACTGAAGCTTTCTTT.

This clonotype was seen repeatedly, ten times or more. The J gene is TRBJ2-5, the V gene TRBV29-1; D might be TRBD2 (6 bases). The germline V gene has CDR1 SQVTM and CDR2 ANQGSEA. Trimming removed 7 bases at V and 5 bases at J, with 17 bases between. CDR3 length: 13 amino acids. CDR3: CSAPHGGGETQYF. The DNA of the CDR3 is TGCAGCGCACCTCACGGGGGAGGCGAGACCCAGTACTTC. Full variable domain (missing parts from reference TRBV29-1 and TRBJ2-5): SAVISQKPSRDICQRGTSLTIQCQVDSQVTMMFWYRQQPGQSLTLIATANQGSEATYESGFVIDKFPISRPNLTFSTLTVSNMSPEDSSIYLCSAPHGGGETQYFGPGTRLLVL.

In its sample, this clonotype was seen once. This rearrangement joins TRBV6-1 to TRBJ2-1, with 9 nucleotides matching TRBD2. V lost 4 bases, J lost 8 bases, and 6 bases stayed unmatched. The length of the CDR3 is 14 residues. CDR1 and CDR2 (germline): MNHNS, SASEGT. Here the CDR3 DNA reads TGTGCCAGCAGTGCGCGGGAGGGCCCCTATGAGCAGTTCTTC. It codes for CASSAREGPYEQFF.

The count of this clonotype is one. A much larger clone differs by one base, so this may be a read error. The chain recombines TRBV27 with TRBJ2-3; 9 bases line up with TRBD2. Germline V gene sequence: CDR1 MNHEY, CDR2 SMNVEV (reference sequence). The CDR3 extends over 16 amino acids. In DNA form, the CDR3 reads TGTGCCAGCAGTTTATGGGCGGGGGGGCCCACAGATACGCGGTATTTT. The encoded protein is CASSLWAGGPTDTRYF.

This clonotype was detected many times. This chain joins TRBV3-1 and TRBJ1-5; D might be TRBD1 (5 bases). The CDR3 is made up of 14 amino acids. Germline-derived CDR1 and CDR2 are LGHDT and YNNKEL (reference sequence). The V end was cut by 1 base, the J end by 5 bases, with 9 bases between. The CDR3 sequence is CASSQAGGDQPQHF. The DNA for the CDR3 is TGTGCCAGCAGCCAAGCCGGGGGAGATCAGCCCCAGCATTTT.

This clonotype was seen ten or more times. CDR3 residues: CASRGLAGVNEQFF. CDR3 nucleotide sequence: TGTGCCAGCAGGGGACTAGCGGGGGTCAATGAGCAGTTCTTC. The chain has TRBV6-1 and TRBJ2-1; 14 bases are shared with TRBD2. This CDR3 comprises 14 residues. Germline V gives CDR1 MNHNS, CDR2 SASEGT. Germline trimming cut 6 bases from V and 6 bases from J; bases unmatched to any gene: 1.

This clonotype was recorded at least ten times. The V gene is TRBV20-1, the J gene TRBJ1-4, with D possibly being TRBD1 (6 bases). Trimming removed 4 bases from V and 8 bases from J, with 14 bases in between. The CDR3 runs 13 residues. CDR1 is DFQATT, CDR2 SNEGSKA, per germline (reference sequence). CDR3 sequence reads: CSAIPGEHEKLFF. DNA for the CDR3: TGCAGTGCTATCCCAGGGGAGCACGAAAAACTGTTTTTT.